This T cell receptor beta chain derives from a study of cytomegalovirus exposure and HLA in healthy donors. V was clipped by 6 bases and J by 4 bases, with 13 bases between them. Germline V gives CDR1 MDHEN, CDR2 SYDVKM. The length of the CDR3 is 14 residues. The method was immunoSEQ multiplex PCR; TCRdb's version includes in-frame clones alone and lacks a portion of them. This sample has some 170,000 clones; about 85% occur once, and the top ten carry about 2%. This chain joins TRBV28 and TRBJ1-3, with D perhaps matching TRBD1 (6 bases). The material sequenced was PBMCs. The clonotype comes from a man younger than 40 in good health and CMV-seropositive. CDR3 in amino acids: CASSSTGLGNTIYF. For the CDR3, the DNA is TGTGCCAGCAGCTCAACAGGGTTAGGAAACACCATATATTTT.